What follows are 19 T cell receptor beta chains derived from one specimen sequenced in a study of T cell responses to AZD1222 COVID-19 vaccine. The method was immunoSEQ multiplex PCR; TCRdb's version includes in-frame clones alone and lacks a portion of them. The sample records about 60,000 clones, around 80% being singletons. The sequencing used peripheral blood, collected on day 0 of AZD1222 vaccination. All receptors derive from an adult in good health.

This clone was found a few times. The rearrangement uses TRBV27 and TRBJ2-3; 9 bases match TRBD2. Germline trimming cut 2 bases from V and 5 bases from J; bases unmatched to any gene: 8. The CDR3 is made up of 16 amino acids. In germline, CDR1 is MNHEY, CDR2 SMNVEV (reference sequence). DNA of the CDR3: TGTGCCAGCAGTTTAGGCGTTAGCGGGAGTTTAGATACGCAGTATTTT. Amino acid sequence: CASSLGVSGSLDTQYF.

The chain links TRBV2 to TRBJ2-3; a possible D gene is TRBD2 (7 bases). V was cut by 6 bases and J by 0 bases, with 10 bases left in between. This CDR3 region has 14 residues. CDR1 is SNHLY and CDR2 is FYNNEI in the germline V gene. The CDR3 coding sequence is TGTGCCAGCAGGAAGGGGGGGAGCACAGATACGCAGTATTTT. Protein product: CASRKGGSTDTQYF. Looking up the rest from reference TRBV2 and TRBJ2-3 gives the full variable domain: EPEVTQTPSHQVTQMGQEVILRCVPISNHLYFYWYRQILGQKVEFLVSFYNNEISEKSEIFDDQFSVERPDGSNFTLKIRSTKLEDSAMYFCASRKGGSTDTQYFGPGTRLTVL.

J is TRBJ1-5 and V is TRBV2; tentative D call: TRBD1 (6 bases). Per germline, CDR1 SNHLY and CDR2 FYNNEI. The V end lost 4 bases, the J end lost 6 bases, and 16 bases lay between the germline ends. The CDR3 is 15 amino acids. This CDR3 reads CASSVSSGGGQPQHF. The CDR3 DNA reads as TGTGCCAGCAGTGTATCGTCGGGGGGCGGTCAGCCCCAGCATTTT. Based on the CDR3 plus reference TRBV2 and TRBJ1-5, the full variable domain is EPEVTQTPSHQVTQMGQEVILRCVPISNHLYFYWYRQILGQKVEFLVSFYNNEISEKSEIFDDQFSVERPDGSNFTLKIRSTKLEDSAMYFCASSVSSGGGQPQHFGDGTRLSIL.

The chain recombines TRBV3-1 (or the pseudogene TRBV3-2) with TRBJ2-1; TRBD2 agrees at 13 bases. Trimming took 2 bases from V and 6 from J; bases not matched to a gene: 1. Germline CDR1 reads LGHDT; CDR2 reads YNNKEL (reference sequence). CDR3 length equals 15 residues. CDR3 residues: CASSQRTSGSNEQFF. The CDR3 nucleotides read TGTGCCAGCAGCCAAAGGACTAGCGGGAGCAATGAGCAGTTCTTC.

The chain is built from TRBV6-1 and TRBJ2-2; D remains unclear. Per the germline V gene, CDR1 is MNHNS and CDR2 is SASEGT. V was clipped by 8 bases and J by 4 bases, with 5 bases between them. The CDR3 is 11 amino acids. The CDR3 region is CASALTGELFF. DNA for the CDR3: TGTGCCAGCGCCCTCACCGGGGAGCTGTTTTTT.

This chain joins TRBV7-9 and TRBJ2-1; D is undetermined. This CDR3 spans 14 amino acids. Germline loops: CDR1 SEHNR, CDR2 FQNEAQ (reference sequence). V was trimmed by 1 base and J by 7 bases, leaving 11 bases between them. The DNA for the CDR3 is TGTGCCAGCAGCTTAGAATCCATAAGAAATGAGCAGTTCTTC. This sequence encodes CASSLESIRNEQFF.

The chain is built from TRBV5-3 and TRBJ2-1; D not resolved. TRBV5-3 has ORF status, its function being uncertain. Between the trimmed V and J ends, which lost 4 bases and 5 bases, there was a span of 7 bases. The CDR3 is made up of 12 amino acids. The CDR3 is CARSRSNNEQFF. In DNA, the CDR3 is TGTGCCAGAAGCCGGTCGAACAATGAGCAGTTCTTC.

This clone came up a few times. J is TRBJ2-7 and V is TRBV10-3; possibly TRBD2 for D (6 bases). The CDR3 runs to 13 residues. The germline CDR1 and CDR2 sequences are ENHRY and SYGVKD. Trimming shortened V by 6 bases and J by 0 bases, and 9 bases separated the two germline ends. In DNA, the CDR3 is TGTGCCATCAGCGACGGGAGCTCCTACGAGCAGTACTTC. Translation gives CAISDGSSYEQYF.

The chain uses TRBV7-8 and TRBJ1-5; D is unresolved. Germline CDR1 reads SGHVS; CDR2 reads FQNEAQ. The ends were cut back, 1 base at V and 5 bases at J, with 6 bases in the middle. The CDR3 loop spans 13 amino acids. The CDR3 loop reads CASSLVADQPQHF. The CDR3 DNA follows: TGTGCCAGCAGCTTAGTGGCCGATCAGCCCCAGCATTTT.

The chain recombines TRBV7-2 with TRBJ1-2; a possible D gene is TRBD1 (6 bases). Germline lookup yields CDR1 SGHTA and CDR2 FQGNSA. V lost 1 base and J 0 bases, leaving 9 bases between the germline ends. The CDR3 is 15 amino acids. The CDR3 DNA sequence: TGTGCCAGCAGCTTAGGACAGGTAGCTAACTATGGCTACACCTTC. Protein: CASSLGQVANYGYTF.

This clone was observed once. This chain uses TRBV5-1 with TRBJ2-1; 9 positions match TRBD2. Germline values: CDR1 SGHRS, CDR2 YFSETQ. With 4 bases clipped from V and 0 bases from J, the junction kept 5 bases outside the gene matches. The CDR3 is 16 amino acids. The CDR3: CASSPIAGVSYNEQFF. The CDR3 DNA sequence: TGCGCCAGCAGCCCTATAGCGGGAGTCTCCTACAATGAGCAGTTCTTC.

The chain joins TRBV2 to TRBJ2-7, with TRBD1 identical over 7 bases. Germline V lookup: CDR1 SNHLY, CDR2 FYNNEI. There are 13 residues in the CDR3. V was clipped by 8 bases and J by 3 bases; unmatched bases: 7. The CDR3 sequence: CASGRYRGYEQYV. In DNA, the CDR3 is TGTGCCAGCGGTAGGTACAGGGGCTACGAGCAGTACGTC.

This clone was observed once. The chain joins TRBV28 to TRBJ1-4; the D is unclear. This CDR3 spans 14 amino acids. Germline V CDR1 and CDR2: MDHEN, SYDVKM. With 3 bases removed from V and 0 bases from J, the gap between germline ends came to 5 bases. The CDR3 region has the DNA TGTGCCAGCAGTTTGAGGACAACTAATGAAAAACTGTTTTTT. This translates into CASSLRTTNEKLFF. The variable domain in full, completed from reference TRBV28 and TRBJ1-4, reads DVKVTQSSRYLVKRTGEKVFLECVQDMDHENMFWYRQDPGLGLRLIYFSYDVKMKEKGDIPEGYSVSREKKERFSLILESASTNQTSMYLCASSLRTTNEKLFFGSGTQLSVL.

V gene TRBV15 combines with J gene TRBJ2-4; either TRBD1 or TRBD2 may supply D (5 bases each). This CDR3 comprises 12 residues. V was pared by 5 bases and J by 9 bases, with 11 bases between. Looked up from germline, CDR1 is LNHNV and CDR2 is YYDKDF (reference sequence). The CDR3 loop reads CATSGHRGIQYF. CDR3 DNA: TGTGCCACCAGCGGACACCGGGGCATTCAGTACTTC.

This chain links TRBV10-3 with TRBJ1-3, with no clear D. The CDR3 extends over 15 amino acids. Between the trimmed V and J ends, which lost 5 bases and 0 bases, there was a span of 11 bases. CDR1 and CDR2 from the germline V gene are ENHRY and SYGVKD. CDR3 sequence: CAISSGPGSGNTIYF. Here the CDR3 DNA reads TGTGCCATCAGTTCGGGTCCCGGCTCTGGAAACACCATATATTTT.

The chain uses TRBV18 and TRBJ1-2; D unclear. The germline CDR1 and CDR2 sequences are KGHSH and LQKENI. The CDR3 sequence is 12 residues long. V lost 2 bases, J lost 3 bases, and 4 bases lay in between. CDR3 region: CASSPMDYGYTF. The CDR3 nucleotides are TGTGCCAGCTCACCAATGGACTATGGCTACACCTTC.

This sequence joins TRBV9 and TRBJ1-4; TRBD1 is a possible D gene (5 bases). Between the trimmed V and J ends, which lost 0 bases and 7 bases, there was a span of 13 bases. Germline-derived CDR1 and CDR2 are SGDLS and YYNGEE. This CDR3 comprises 15 residues. This CDR3 is CASSVDQGWGEKLFF. The DNA of the CDR3 is TGTGCCAGCAGCGTAGACCAGGGATGGGGTGAAAAACTGTTTTTT.

The genes are TRBV27 and TRBJ2-5; 15 bases line up with TRBD2. CDR1 is MNHEY, CDR2 SMNVEV, per germline (reference sequence). CDR3 length: 18 amino acids. J was trimmed by 4 bases and V by 2 bases; bases with no gene match: 8. In DNA, the CDR3 is TGTGCCAGCAGTTTAATGGGACTAGCGGGAGGAGGGGCAGAGACCCAGTACTTC. Translated: CASSLMGLAGGGAETQYF.

The rearrangement joins TRBV5-1 to TRBJ1-3; D is possibly TRBD1 (5 bases). In germline, CDR1 is SGHRS, CDR2 YFSETQ. CDR3 length: 17 amino acids. The V gene lost 2 bases and the J gene lost 0 bases, with 15 bases spanning the gap. CDR3 amino acids: CASSFETRQTSGNTIYF. DNA of the CDR3: TGCGCCAGCAGCTTTGAGACCCGACAGACCTCTGGAAACACCATATATTTT. The whole variable domain, filled in from reference TRBV5-1 and TRBJ1-3, reads KAGVTQTPRYLIKTRGQQVTLSCSPISGHRSVSWYQQTPGQGLQFLFEYFSETQRNKGNFPGRFSGRQFSNSRSEMNVSTLELGDSALYLCASSFETRQTSGNTIYFGEGSWLTVV.